A selection of T cell receptor beta chains follows, all from one sample in a study of T cell responses to AZD1222 COVID-19 vaccine. Profiling relied on immunoSEQ multiplex PCR, and the TCRdb table lists in-frame clones only, not all of them. This sample carries roughly 180,000 clones, just over 90% of them seen once, and the ten largest clones take under 2%. The sample in question was peripheral blood, obtained 28 days after the second AZD1222 dose. The source is an adult who received the AZD1222 COVID-19 vaccine. The CDR3 runs from the conserved cysteine through the conserved F or W. A D gene is named only where the DNA matches it firmly. Clone size is shown for a subset of rows, as once, few, many or a class of expanded clone.

TRBV2	.	TRBJ2-2	.	CAWEGGTTSRVGELFF	TGTGCCTGGGAGGGGGGCACTACGAGCCGAGTCGGGGAGCTGTTTTTT
TRBV6-2/TRBV6-3	.	TRBJ1-4	.	CASSYSGRARKLFF	TGTGCCAGCAGTTACTCCGGCAGGGCGAGGAAACTGTTTTTT
TRBV11-2	TRBD2	TRBJ2-5	.	CASSFTTPGGETQYF	TGTGCCAGCAGCTTTACTACACCGGGGGGAGAGACCCAGTACTTC
TRBV5-4	.	TRBJ1-5	.	CAWGSNQPQHF	TGTGCTTGGGGGAGCAATCAGCCCCAGCATTTT
TRBV12-3/TRBV12-4	.	TRBJ1-5	.	CASSLLTNQPQHF	TGTGCCAGCAGCCTCCTTACCAATCAGCCCCAGCATTTT
TRBV19	.	TRBJ2-7	once	CASSNVDSYEQYF	TGTGCCAGTAGTAATGTAGACTCCTACGAGCAGTACTTC
TRBV28	.	TRBJ1-5	few	CASSLSTPSRPQHF	TGTGCCAGCAGTTTGTCCACCCCCTCTCGCCCCCAGCATTTT
TRBV7-9	TRBD2	TRBJ2-1	.	CASSSNLGLAGGHSYEQFF	TGTGCCAGCAGCTCCAACTTAGGACTAGCGGGCGGGCATAGCTATGAGCAGTTCTTC
TRBV25-1	.	TRBJ2-3	.	CASRRLNGGDTQYF	TGTGCCAGCAGACGACTCAACGGGGGAGATACGCAGTATTTT
TRBV2	TRBD1	TRBJ1-2	once	CASTLDRADGYTF	TGTGCCAGCACCCTGGACAGGGCGGATGGCTACACCTTC
TRBV4-1	TRBD1	TRBJ2-1	.	CASSQDRTGGRNEQFF	TGCGCCAGCAGCCAAGATCGCACAGGGGGCCGCAATGAGCAGTTCTTC
TRBV19	.	TRBJ1-2	once	CASRDPSVINYGYTF	TGTGCCAGCCGCGATCCCTCCGTAATTAACTATGGCTACACCTTC
TRBV11-3	TRBD1	TRBJ2-7	.	CASSSGQAPSYEQYF	TGTGCCAGCAGCTCCGGACAGGCCCCCTCCTACGAGCAGTACTTC
TRBV6-5	TRBD1	TRBJ1-6	.	CASSRRQGGSPLHF	TGTGCCAGCAGTAGAAGACAGGGAGGTTCACCCCTCCACTTT
TRBV25-1	.	TRBJ1-1	.	CASSARGNTEAFF	TGTGCCAGCAGTGCCAGGGGGAACACTGAAGCTTTCTTT
TRBV28	.	TRBJ1-4	.	CASSRNNEKLFF	TGTGCCAGCAGCCGTAATAATGAAAAACTGTTTTTT
TRBV29-1	TRBD1	TRBJ1-1	once	CSVGRGGAGTEAFF	TGCAGCGTTGGTCGAGGGGGCGCAGGCACTGAAGCTTTCTTT
TRBV6-5	TRBD1	TRBJ1-4	.	CASSYSTRGRGEKLFF	TGTGCCAGCAGTTACTCGACGAGGGGGCGCGGTGAAAAACTGTTTTTT
TRBV4-1	TRBD2	TRBJ2-3	.	CASSQGTSGRGDTQYF	TGCGCCAGCAGCCAAGGGACTAGCGGGAGGGGAGATACGCAGTATTTT
TRBV25-1	.	TRBJ1-2	.	CASSEYVQGEGYTF	TGTGCCAGCAGTGAATATGTACAGGGTGAAGGCTACACCTTC
TRBV5-1	TRBD2	TRBJ2-2	.	CASSAGTSGRAVDTGELFF	TGCGCCAGCAGCGCGGGGACTAGCGGGAGGGCCGTTGACACCGGGGAGCTGTTTTTT
TRBV12-3/TRBV12-4	.	TRBJ2-1	few	CASSLFGNEQFF	TGTGCCAGCAGTTTATTCGGCAATGAGCAGTTCTTC
TRBV19	TRBD2	TRBJ2-7	.	CASSPGLAGYEQYF	TGTGCCAGTAGCCCGGGACTAGCGGGATACGAGCAGTACTTC
TRBV11-3	TRBD1	TRBJ2-3	.	CASSLGGTGVSSTDTQYF	TGTGCCAGCAGCTTAGGGGGAACAGGGGTCTCTAGCACAGATACGCAGTATTTT
TRBV4-2	.	TRBJ1-1	once	CASSNLPPGGAGTEAFF	TGTGCCAGCAGCAACCTTCCCCCGGGGGGGGCAGGGACTGAAGCTTTCTTT
TRBV5-4	.	TRBJ2-7	.	CASSSQGTYEQYF	TGTGCCAGCAGCTCACAGGGAACCTACGAGCAGTACTTC
TRBV29-1	.	TRBJ2-5	.	CSVEDRQGGETQYF	TGCAGCGTTGAAGACCGACAGGGAGGGGAGACCCAGTACTTC
TRBV30	.	TRBJ1-1	.	CAWSRGRSTEAFF	TGTGCCTGGAGTAGAGGGAGGAGCACTGAAGCTTTCTTT
TRBV6-1	.	TRBJ1-6	.	CASSEVRRPGDSPLHF	TGTGCCAGCAGTGAAGTTAGGAGGCCAGGAGATTCACCCCTCCACTTT
TRBV19	.	TRBJ1-5	.	CASLSTRLAGANQPQHF	TGTGCCAGTCTCTCCACCAGACTAGCAGGAGCTAATCAGCCCCAGCATTTT
TRBV7-9	.	TRBJ1-2	.	CASSSGTLYGYTF	TGTGCCAGCAGCTCGGGAACCCTCTATGGCTACACCTTC
TRBV5-1	TRBD1	TRBJ1-1	.	CASSLDRGILNTEAFF	TGCGCCAGCAGCTTGGACAGGGGTATATTGAACACTGAAGCTTTCTTT
TRBV4-2	.	TRBJ1-6	.	CASSQDTLMGRENSPLHF	TGTGCCAGCAGCCAGGACACCCTGATGGGACGAGAAAATTCACCCCTCCACTTT